The T cell receptor (beta chain) under discussion was sequenced for a study of OX40 agonist ivuxolimab in advanced cancers. The overall study: Patients receiving dose escalation had hepatocellular carcinoma, melanoma, renal cell or head and neck cancer.

Generated by immunoSEQ multiplex PCR, the TCRdb table keeps only in-frame clones and is missing some. The repertoire has about 48,000 clones, 70% to 90% of them found once; the top ten carry 40% to 55%. Trimming took off 1 base at V and 8 bases at J, with 15 bases between the two ends. The CDR3 is 15 amino acids. Germline loops: CDR1 LNHDA, CDR2 SQIVND (reference sequence). This specimen consisted of CD4+ or CD8+ T cells sorted from blood, obtained in a trial of the OX40 agonist ivuxolimab. This chain joins TRBV19 and TRBJ2-1, with D possibly TRBD1 on 6 matching bases. The sequence was obtained from an adult with an advanced solid tumor such as melanoma, head and neck, liver or kidney cancer. The CDR3 DNA is TGTGCCAGTAGTATAGGGCAGGGGATGGGCGATGAGCAGTTCTTC. This codes for CASSIGQGMGDEQFF. Full variable domain (remainder filled in from reference TRBV19 and TRBJ2-1): DGGITQSPKYLFRKEGQNVTLSCEQNLNHDAMYWYRQDPGQGLRLIYYSQIVNDFQKGDIAEGYSVSREKKESFPLTVTSAQKNPTAFYLCASSIGQGMGDEQFFGPGTRLTVL.